This TCR beta chain was sequenced for a study of T cell responses to AZD1222 COVID-19 vaccine. General study results and limits: CD4 TCRs linked to vaccination spanned spike, dominating at 160-218 and 743-854. Recipients of two AZD1222 doses showed rising Spike-specific TCR breadth and depth.

The V and J ends lost 5 bases and 5 bases respectively, with 13 bases between them. The CDR3 is 13 amino acids. Germline CDR1 is SGHNT and CDR2 is YYREEE (reference sequence). Data came from immunoSEQ multiplex PCR; TCRdb stores just in-frame clones and leaves some out. The sample yields about 56,000 clones, roughly 80% seen once. Remarks on this clone: Its antigen is still unknown.

The receptor comes from an adult who received the AZD1222 COVID-19 vaccine. The sequencing used peripheral blood, collected 28 days after the second AZD1222 dose. The chain is built from TRBV5-4 and TRBJ2-5, with D possibly being TRBD1 (6 bases). This CDR3 is CASRAQGQETQYF. The DNA for the CDR3 is TGTGCCAGCAGAGCGCAGGGGCAGGAGACCCAGTACTTC. Looking up the rest from reference TRBV5-4 and TRBJ2-5 gives the full variable domain: ETGVTQSPTHLIKTRGQQVTLRCSSQSGHNTVSWYQQALGQGPQFIFQYYREEENGRGNFPPRFSGLQFPNYSSELNVNALELDDSALYLCASRAQGQETQYFGPGTRLLVL.